This T cell receptor beta chain was retrieved from a study of cytomegalovirus exposure and HLA in healthy donors. This CDR3 has 14 amino acids. The germline V gene has CDR1 SEHNR and CDR2 FQNEAQ (reference sequence). Trimming pared 5 bases from V and 4 bases from J, leaving 14 bases between. Vbeta (60) and Jbeta (13) primers were used in the PCR. Sequenced by immunoSEQ multiplex PCR; TCRdb stores in-frame clones only, minus some. Here the sample spans 200,000 to 250,000 clones, about 77% being singletons. J is TRBJ2-5 and V is TRBV7-9, with a weak D call TRBD2 (6 bases). Input material: PBMCs. The source of this sequence is a woman in her twenties or thirties in good health and CMV-seronegative. Written as DNA, the CDR3 is TGTGCCAGCAGCGTGACCGGGACTCTAGAGACCCAGTACTTC. It translates to CASSVTGTLETQYF.